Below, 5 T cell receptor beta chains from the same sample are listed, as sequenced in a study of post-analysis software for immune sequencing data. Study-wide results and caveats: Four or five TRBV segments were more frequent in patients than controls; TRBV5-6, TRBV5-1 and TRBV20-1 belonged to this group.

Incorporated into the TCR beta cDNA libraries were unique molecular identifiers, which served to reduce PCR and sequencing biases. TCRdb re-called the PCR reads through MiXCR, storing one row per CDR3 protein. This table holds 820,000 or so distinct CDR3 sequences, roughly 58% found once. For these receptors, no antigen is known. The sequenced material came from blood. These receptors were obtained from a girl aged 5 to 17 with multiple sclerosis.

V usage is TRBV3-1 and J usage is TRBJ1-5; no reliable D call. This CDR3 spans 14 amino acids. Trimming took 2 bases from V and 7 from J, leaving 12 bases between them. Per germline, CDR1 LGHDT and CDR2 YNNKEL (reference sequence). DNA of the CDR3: TGTGCCAGCAGCCAAAAGGGATTCGGGCAGCCCCAGCATTTT. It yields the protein CASSQKGFGQPQHF.

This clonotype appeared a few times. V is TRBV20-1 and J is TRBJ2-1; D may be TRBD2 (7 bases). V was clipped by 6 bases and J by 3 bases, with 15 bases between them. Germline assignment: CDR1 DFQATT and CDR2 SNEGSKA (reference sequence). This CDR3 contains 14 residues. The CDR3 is CSAARGADYNEQFF. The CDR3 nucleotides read TGCAGTGCAGCACGGGGGGCCGACTACAATGAGCAGTTCTTC.

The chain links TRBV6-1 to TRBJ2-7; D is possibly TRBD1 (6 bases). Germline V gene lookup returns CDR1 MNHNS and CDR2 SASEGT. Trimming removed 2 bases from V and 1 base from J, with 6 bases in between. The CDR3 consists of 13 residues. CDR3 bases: TGTGCCAGCAGTGAAACAGGGTCCTACGAGCAGTACTTC. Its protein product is CASSETGSYEQYF.

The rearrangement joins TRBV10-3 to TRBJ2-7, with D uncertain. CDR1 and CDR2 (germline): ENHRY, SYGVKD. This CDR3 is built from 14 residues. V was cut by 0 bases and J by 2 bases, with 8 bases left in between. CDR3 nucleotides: TGTGCCATCAGTGAGTCAACGGTAGCCTACGAGCAGTACTTC. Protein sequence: CAISESTVAYEQYF.

The CDR3 coding sequence is TGTGCCAGCAGCCCTCGGACAGGGACGACCTCTGGGGCCAACGTCCTGACTTTC. Translating it yields CASSPRTGTTSGANVLTF. The V call is TRBV7-3, the J call TRBJ2-6; 8 nucleotides agree with TRBD1. V lost 5 bases and J lost 0; bases outside the gene matches: 9. Germline-derived CDR1 and CDR2 are SGHTA and FQGTGA. The CDR3 contains 18 residues.